The 28 T cell receptor beta chains below all came from one sample that was sequenced in a study of blood T cells in healthy people across ages. A second about 7 to 12 cycle PCR used barcoded and J-beta primers. MiXCR, run by TCRdb on the 5' RACE reads, gives a single entry per CDR3 protein. Found here are 700,000 to 950,000 distinct CDR3 sequences, 58% of them singletons; the top ten hold around 22%. The sequenced sample consisted of blood. These receptors all stem from a man aged 25 to 40 in good health.

This clonotype has just a few counts. The V and J genes are TRBV20-1 and TRBJ1-2, with TRBD1 matching 11 bases. Germline assignment: CDR1 DFQATT and CDR2 SNEGSKA (reference sequence). V lost 3 bases to trimming and J lost 8 bases; unmatched junction nucleotides: 11. The CDR3 spans 15 residues. The CDR3 reads CSASMGQGVESGYTF. The CDR3 bases are TGCAGTGCTAGCATGGGACAGGGGGTAGAATCCGGCTACACCTTC.

This rearrangement joins TRBV25-1 to TRBJ2-1, with D possibly TRBD1 on 6 matching bases. The V and J ends lost 3 bases and 8 bases respectively, with 20 bases between them. This CDR3 comprises 16 residues. Germline values: CDR1 MGHDK, CDR2 SYGVNS. This CDR3 reads CASSEPDRFKGDEQFF. Here the CDR3 DNA reads TGTGCCAGCAGTGAGCCCGACAGGTTCAAAGGGGATGAGCAGTTCTTC.

This clonotype was observed a handful of times. V usage is TRBV7-2 and J usage is TRBJ1-2; possible D gene TRBD1, 6 bases. This CDR3 has 13 residues. The germline CDR1 and CDR2 sequences are SGHTA and FQGNSA. V gave up 3 bases and J gave up 5 bases, with 10 bases separating them. CDR3 sequence: CASSLGAGYGYTF. The CDR3 DNA follows: TGTGCCAGCAGCTTGGGGGCTGGATATGGCTACACCTTC.

This clonotype was seen once. V and J are TRBV28 and TRBJ1-2; 7 nucleotides align to TRBD1. The CDR3 loop spans 11 amino acids. The V gene end was trimmed by 10 bases and the J gene end by 5 bases; junction bases not matched to a gene: 4. CDR1 and CDR2 (germline): MDHEN, SYDVKM. CDR3: CATLTGYGYTF. As DNA, the CDR3 is TGTGCCACCTTGACAGGGTATGGCTACACCTTC.

This clonotype was detected only a few times. The chain employs TRBV5-4 and TRBJ2-7; D possibly uses TRBD1 or TRBD2 (5 bases each). This CDR3 contains 14 residues. Germline V gene sequence: CDR1 SGHNT, CDR2 YYREEE (reference sequence). V shed 4 bases and J shed 5 bases, with 16 bases lying between them. The CDR3 DNA reads as TGTGCCAGCAGCAAGGGACCCCTGTCCGACGAGCAGTACTTC. Its protein is CASSKGPLSDEQYF.

The chain employs TRBV11-2 and TRBJ2-3; 12 bases align to TRBD2. Per germline, CDR1 SGHAT and CDR2 FQNNGV. This CDR3 is built from 15 residues. Unmatched junction bases numbered 3, after V lost 4 bases and J lost 4 bases. CDR3 in DNA: TGTGCCAGCAGCTCACTAGCGGGGGGACCAGATACGCAGTATTTT. Translating it yields CASSSLAGGPDTQYF.

This chain connects TRBV25-1 to TRBJ2-5, with D uncertain. Germline CDR1 is MGHDK and CDR2 is SYGVNS. V dropped 2 bases and J dropped 2 bases, with 3 bases sitting between them. The CDR3 contains 12 residues. The CDR3 loop reads CASSEDQETQYF. CDR3 coding DNA: TGTGCCAGCAGTGAAGATCAAGAGACCCAGTACTTC.

This clonotype has more than one count but fewer than ten. The rearrangement links TRBV5-1 to TRBJ2-7, with D possibly TRBD2 on 5 matching bases. Germline values: CDR1 SGHRS, CDR2 YFSETQ. Trimming took off 5 bases at V and 0 bases at J, with 12 bases between the two ends. The CDR3 runs to 14 residues. For the CDR3, the DNA is TGCGCCAGCAGGGCGGGTGCCCTCTCCTACGAGCAGTACTTC. It codes for CASRAGALSYEQYF.

The chain employs TRBV10-3 and TRBJ2-1, with TRBD1 identical over 9 bases. The CDR3 is made up of 15 amino acids. The junction had 6 bases not matched to a gene; V was cut back by 2 bases and J by 7 bases. CDR1 and CDR2 from the germline V gene are ENHRY and SYGVKD. CDR3 protein: CAISEPGTGINEQFF. In nucleotides, the CDR3 is TGTGCCATCAGTGAGCCCGGGACAGGGATTAATGAGCAGTTCTTC.

V usage is TRBV20-1 and J usage is TRBJ2-3, with D perhaps given as TRBD1 or TRBD2 (6 bases each). The CDR3 runs to 15 residues. Per the germline V gene, CDR1 is DFQATT and CDR2 is SNEGSKA (reference sequence). V lost 5 bases and J 5 bases, leaving 20 bases between the germline ends. CDR3 region: CSAGFSGGLGDTQYF. CDR3 in DNA: TGCAGTGCTGGATTTTCCGGGGGCCTTGGAGATACGCAGTATTTT.

The rearrangement uses TRBV28 and TRBJ2-5; D possibly corresponds to TRBD1 (5 bases). CDR3 length: 12 amino acids. Germline V lookup: CDR1 MDHEN, CDR2 SYDVKM. Trimming took 8 bases from V and 11 from J, leaving 18 bases between them. The CDR3 here is CASQGAGAEQYF. The CDR3 DNA reads as TGTGCCAGCCAAGGGGCAGGTGCTGAGCAGTACTTC.

The rearrangement links TRBV28 to TRBJ2-7, with 7 bases identical to TRBD2. Losses at the gene ends were 4 bases for V and 1 base for J; bases not matched to a gene: 7. The CDR3 is 15 residues long. Germline-derived CDR1 and CDR2 are MDHEN and SYDVKM. The CDR3 DNA reads as TGTGCCAGCAGTTCCGAAGCGGGACTATCCTACGAGCAGTACTTC. Its translation: CASSSEAGLSYEQYF.

The table lists this clonotype with a few counts. The V call is TRBV11-2, the J call TRBJ2-4, with a tentative D call TRBD1 (6 bases). From germline, CDR1 is SGHAT and CDR2 FQNNGV. V was shortened by 1 base and J by 0 bases, with 13 bases between the two germline ends. This CDR3 is built from 17 residues. The CDR3 sequence is CASSLAASRGAKNIQYF. CDR3 DNA sequence: TGTGCCAGCAGCTTAGCCGCCTCCAGGGGAGCCAAAAACATTCAGTACTTC. The whole variable domain, filled in from reference TRBV11-2 and TRBJ2-4, reads EAGVAQSPRYKIIEKRQSVAFWCNPISGHATLYWYQQILGQGPKLLIQFQNNGVVDDSQLPKDRFSAERLKGVDSTLKIQPAKLEDSAVYLCASSLAASRGAKNIQYFGAGTRLSVL.

The chain couples TRBV20-1 to TRBJ2-1; 7 nucleotides match TRBD2. The CDR3 length is 12 residues. V lost 6 bases, J lost 9 bases, and 8 bases stayed unmatched. CDR1 and CDR2 (germline): DFQATT, SNEGSKA (reference sequence). CDR3 in amino acids: CSAPTSTSEQFF. The CDR3, as DNA: TGCAGTGCCCCGACTAGCACGAGTGAGCAGTTCTTC.

The J gene is TRBJ2-3, the V gene TRBV6-2 or TRBV6-3, with D perhaps matching TRBD1 (5 bases). Trimming stripped 0 bases from V and 4 bases from J, with 11 bases between. The CDR3 contains 15 residues. Germline lookup yields CDR1 MNHEY and CDR2 SVGEGT. The CDR3 loop is CASSYSTRAPDTQYF. As DNA, the CDR3 is TGTGCCAGCAGTTACTCGACCAGGGCCCCAGATACGCAGTATTTT.

This clonotype was recorded a few times. The gene calls are TRBV6-2 or TRBV6-3 and TRBJ2-2; D uncertain. Germline loops: CDR1 MNHEY, CDR2 SVGEGT. The CDR3 is 16 amino acids. V was shortened by 4 bases and J by 1 base, with 13 bases between the two germline ends. CDR3 protein: CASSSWTALNTGELFF. The DNA for the CDR3 is TGTGCCAGCAGTTCCTGGACGGCCCTGAACACCGGGGAGCTGTTTTTT.

The chain is built from TRBV7-9 and TRBJ2-1; D may be TRBD1 or TRBD2 (6 bases each). Germline V gene lookup returns CDR1 SEHNR and CDR2 FQNEAQ (reference sequence). Trimming took 3 bases from V and 0 from J, leaving 15 bases between them. The CDR3 runs 17 residues. The CDR3 loop is CASSFRGGGASYNEQFF. The CDR3 nucleotides are TGTGCCAGCAGCTTCAGAGGAGGGGGTGCCTCCTACAATGAGCAGTTCTTC.

V and J are TRBV3-1 and TRBJ2-7, with D perhaps matching TRBD1 (6 bases). The V and J ends lost 3 bases and 5 bases respectively, with 8 bases between them. Per the germline V gene, CDR1 is LGHDT and CDR2 is YNNKEL (reference sequence). The CDR3 contains 12 residues. The CDR3 is CASSHNRDEQYF. As DNA, the CDR3 is TGTGCCAGCAGCCACAACAGGGACGAGCAGTACTTC.

V gene TRBV27 combines with J gene TRBJ2-1; D is unresolved. The germline V and J ends were trimmed by 10 bases and 9 bases, with 19 bases remaining between them. Germline lookup yields CDR1 MNHEY and CDR2 SMNVEV (reference sequence). The length of the CDR3 is 13 residues. CDR3 nucleotide sequence: TGTGCCATCTCTCCCTTTGGGTTAGGTGAGCAGTTCTTC. It encodes CAISPFGLGEQFF.

This clonotype has a handful of counts. V usage is TRBV7-2 and J usage is TRBJ2-5; perhaps TRBD1 as D (6 bases). This CDR3 region has 14 residues. Looked up from germline, CDR1 is SGHTA and CDR2 is FQGNSA. Between the trimmed V and J ends, which lost 6 bases and 2 bases, there was a span of 13 bases. The CDR3 is CASRSRTDQETQYF. DNA for the CDR3: TGTGCCAGCAGGTCCCGGACAGATCAAGAGACCCAGTACTTC.

This clonotype was seen a few times. This sequence joins TRBV6-1 and TRBJ1-2; weak D call: TRBD1 (5 bases). The CDR3 is 17 amino acids. The V gene's germline CDR1 is MNHNS and CDR2 SASEGT. Between the trimmed V and J ends, which lost 0 bases and 6 bases, there was a span of 20 bases. CDR3 DNA: TGTGCCAGCAGTGAAGCGGTTCGACGGGGCGGGGCGGATGGCTACACCTTC. Translation: CASSEAVRRGGADGYTF.

This chain joins TRBV4-2 and TRBJ2-5; a possible D gene is TRBD2 (7 bases). Trimming took 0 bases from V and 5 from J, leaving 16 bases between them. CDR3 length: 16 amino acids. From germline, CDR1 is LGHNA and CDR2 YNFKEQ. The CDR3 nucleotides read TGTGCCAGCAGCCAAGATCGACGGGGGGCTAGGGAGACCCAGTACTTC. It is translated as CASSQDRRGARETQYF.

This clonotype showed up just once. The chain has TRBV7-9 and TRBJ2-5; 7 bases match TRBD2. CDR1 SEHNR and CDR2 FQNEAQ come from the germline V gene (reference sequence). The junction had 8 bases not matched to a gene; V was cut back by 10 bases and J by 3 bases. The length of the CDR3 is 13 residues. CDR3 coding DNA: TGTGCCAACCCGACTAGCCCAGAAGAGACCCAGTACTTC. Amino acids: CANPTSPEETQYF.

DNA of the CDR3: TGTGCCAGCAGCCTTGACAGGGAAGTTCCGCCCCAGCATTTT. Translated, it gives CASSLDREVPPQHF. The rearrangement uses TRBV12-3 or TRBV12-4 and TRBJ1-5; 7 bases agree with TRBD1. CDR3 length: 14 residues. The junction had 11 bases not matched to a gene; V was cut back by 6 bases and J by 9 bases.

The CDR3 is CASSSGTGSDTQYF. The CDR3 bases are TGTGCCAGCAGTTCCGGGACAGGGTCAGATACGCAGTATTTT. The chain combines TRBV6-6 with TRBJ2-3, with 9 bases fitting TRBD1. This CDR3 comprises 14 residues. Germline trimming cut 4 bases from V and 4 bases from J; bases unmatched to any gene: 3. CDR1 MNHNY and CDR2 SVGAGI come from the germline V gene (reference sequence).

This chain connects TRBV25-1 to TRBJ2-4; TRBD2 matches 11 bases. Germline CDR1 is MGHDK and CDR2 is SYGVNS. This CDR3 is built from 23 residues. J lost 2 bases, V lost 5 bases, and 26 bases had no gene match. CDR3 protein: CASSKERSGRESLPPTTKNIQYF. Written as DNA, the CDR3 is TGTGCCAGCAGTAAGGAACGTAGCGGGAGGGAGTCCCTGCCCCCCACAACCAAAAACATTCAGTACTTC.

V and J are TRBV7-9 and TRBJ1-2; D is unresolved. CDR3 size: 14 residues. CDR1 and CDR2 from the germline V gene are SEHNR and FQNEAQ (reference sequence). V was trimmed by 0 bases and J by 8 bases, leaving 13 bases between them. CDR3 amino acids: CASSLAPKMGGYTF. CDR3 DNA: TGTGCCAGCAGCTTAGCCCCGAAGATGGGGGGCTACACCTTC.

The chain links TRBV3-1 to TRBJ2-1; TRBD2 matches 9 bases. Trimming removed 3 bases from V and 7 bases from J; junction bases left unmatched: 7. CDR1 is LGHDT and CDR2 is YNNKEL in the germline V gene (reference sequence). CDR3 length: 15 amino acids. Written as DNA, the CDR3 is TGTGCCAGCAGCCAGGGACTAGCTTCGTCGAATGAGCAGTTCTTC. This sequence encodes CASSQGLASSNEQFF.